These 5 T cell receptor beta chains originate from one sample sequenced in a study of blood T cell repertoires in COVID-19. Here immunoSEQ multiplex PCR was the method, and the copy in TCRdb shows in-frame clones only, minus some. The table records about 200,000 clones, approximately 84% of them present only once. Source material: peripheral blood. The receptors shown here come from a woman between 50 and 59 years old with active or convalescent COVID-19.

V usage is TRBV3-1 (or the pseudogene TRBV3-2) and J usage is TRBJ2-3; 13 bases fit TRBD2. The J segment lost 5 bases and the V segment lost 5 bases, leaving 4 bases of the junction unmatched. Germline V gene sequence: CDR1 LGHDT, CDR2 YNNKEL (reference sequence). The CDR3 contains 15 residues. Here the CDR3 reads CASSYTSGGGDTQYF. The CDR3 nucleotides are TGTGCCAGCAGCTACACTAGCGGGGGGGGAGATACGCAGTATTTT.

V usage is TRBV5-4 and J usage is TRBJ1-2; no firm D call. CDR1 and CDR2 (germline): SGHNT, YYREEE (reference sequence). This CDR3 has 16 amino acids. V lost 2 bases and J lost 3, with 17 bases in between. The CDR3 here is CASSFGDQKRDYGYTF. The DNA for the CDR3 is TGTGCCAGCAGCTTTGGGGATCAAAAGAGGGACTATGGCTACACCTTC.

CDR3 coding DNA: TGTGCCAGCCGATCAGGGACAGTCTATGGCTACACCTTC. It encodes CASRSGTVYGYTF. This chain uses TRBV28 with TRBJ1-2, with 7 nucleotides matching TRBD1. The CDR3 has 13 amino acids. CDR1 and CDR2 from the germline V gene are MDHEN and SYDVKM. V shed 8 bases, J shed 4 bases, and the junction held 7 bases outside the gene matches.

V usage is TRBV28 and J usage is TRBJ1-6; 7 bases line up with TRBD1. V trimming: 4 bases; J trimming: 7 bases; junction bases outside the gene matches: 10. The CDR3 consists of 16 residues. CDR1 is MDHEN, CDR2 SYDVKM, per germline. In nucleotides, the CDR3 is TGTGCCAGCAGTTACCTCCGACAGGGTGGGAATTCACCCCTCCACTTT. This gives the protein CASSYLRQGGNSPLHF.

The CDR3 here is CASGPARGYEQYV. CDR3 coding DNA: TGCGCCAGCGGGCCAGCCAGGGGCTACGAGCAGTACGTC. The V gene is TRBV10-2, the J gene TRBJ2-7; D might be TRBD1 (6 bases). V lost 8 bases to trimming and J lost 3 bases, with 14 bases between them. The CDR3 is 13 residues long. Per germline, CDR1 WSHSY and CDR2 SAAADI.